What follows are 29 T cell receptor beta chains derived from one specimen sequenced in a study of blood T cell repertoires in COVID-19. Produced via immunoSEQ multiplex PCR; TCRdb's table is partial and in-frame only. The sample records around 140,000 clones, approximately 80% being singletons. The material sequenced was PBMCs or T cells enriched from blood (not recorded which). Receptors were obtained from a middle-aged man in a cohort exposed to, infected with or recovered from COVID-19 (not recorded which).

The rearrangement links TRBV3-1 (or the pseudogene TRBV3-2) to TRBJ2-1; 8 nucleotides align to TRBD2. The V gene's germline CDR1 is LGHDT and CDR2 YNNKEL (reference sequence). V lost 5 bases and J lost 6; bases outside the gene matches: 9. The CDR3 is 15 amino acids. The CDR3 protein is CASSATSGPGNEQFF. The CDR3 DNA follows: TGTGCCAGCAGCGCCACTAGCGGTCCCGGCAATGAGCAGTTCTTC.

This sequence joins TRBV4-3 and TRBJ1-2; 7 nucleotides align to TRBD1. The CDR3 is 15 amino acids. Germline V gene data show CDR1 as LGHNA and CDR2 as YSLEER. Unmatched junction bases numbered 3, after V lost 0 bases and J lost 2 bases. The CDR3 reads CASSQDVRGNYGYTF. CDR3 sequence (DNA): TGCGCCAGCAGCCAAGATGTCAGGGGGAACTATGGCTACACCTTC.

To note about this clone: No DNA is shown, since the ends of the CDR3 on it are uncertain; the CDR3 is the one TCRdb lists. The genes are TRBV28 and TRBJ2-1; TRBD2 is the table's D call, not checked against the DNA. The CDR3 totals 15 residues, both ends included. The germline CDR1 and CDR2 sequences are MDHEN and SYDVKM. CDR3: CASSFLETSYNEQFF.

The V gene is TRBV10-3, the J gene TRBJ1-1; maybe TRBD1 (5 bases). Between the trimmed V and J ends, which lost 4 bases and 3 bases, there was a span of 15 bases. The CDR3 spans 15 residues. The germline gives CDR1 ENHRY, CDR2 SYGVKD. As DNA, the CDR3 is TGTGCCATCAGTGTCGAGGGCGGAGGGGACACTGAAGCTTTCTTT. It is translated as CAISVEGGGDTEAFF.

This chain connects TRBV27 to TRBJ1-2; no clear D gene. Trimming took off 6 bases at V and 8 bases at J, with 28 bases between the two ends. This CDR3 has 17 residues. Germline V CDR1 and CDR2: MNHEY, SMNVEV (reference sequence). The CDR3 is CASRLGGPAAPYPGYTF. The CDR3 bases are TGTGCCAGCAGGTTAGGAGGGCCGGCAGCTCCCTATCCGGGCTACACCTTC.

The chain employs TRBV6-5 and TRBJ2-2; 10 bases fit TRBD2. There are 15 residues in the CDR3. The germline V gene has CDR1 MNHEY and CDR2 SVGAGI. The ends lost 6 bases at V and 7 bases at J; junction bases unmatched: 8. The CDR3 loop is CASSSRAGGFGELFF. CDR3 bases: TGTGCCAGCAGCAGTAGAGCGGGAGGGTTCGGGGAGCTGTTTTTT.

V is TRBV10-3 and J is TRBJ1-2; D perhaps matches TRBD1 (5 bases). This CDR3 has 17 residues. Deletions cut 7 bases from V and 1 base from J, with 22 bases between. Germline lookup yields CDR1 ENHRY and CDR2 SYGVKD. CDR3 nucleotide sequence: TGTGCCATCAAAGGGGCCGGAGGGTTGATTAGTAACTATGGCTACACCTTC. As protein: CAIKGAGGLISNYGYTF.

The chain employs TRBV4-1 and TRBJ2-7; D is possibly TRBD1 (6 bases). Germline lookup yields CDR1 MGHRA and CDR2 YSYEKL. Trimming pared 1 base from V and 3 bases from J, leaving 13 bases between. The CDR3 spans 15 residues. The CDR3 bases are TGCGCCAGCAGCCAAGGGGCAGGGGAATACTACGAGCAGTACTTC. Protein: CASSQGAGEYYEQYF.

The genes are TRBV14 and TRBJ2-1; 9 bases fit TRBD1. This CDR3 is 16 amino acids long. V was pared by 0 bases and J by 11 bases, with 11 bases of the junction left unmatched. Germline V gene sequence: CDR1 SGHDN, CDR2 FVKESK. This CDR3 is CASSQERQGVLLKQFF. The CDR3 DNA is TGTGCCAGCAGCCAAGAACGACAGGGGGTGCTATTAAAGCAGTTCTTC.

This chain uses TRBV19 with TRBJ2-2; no definite D call. The germline V gene has CDR1 LNHDA and CDR2 SQIVND (reference sequence). CDR3 length equals 13 residues. V gave up 5 bases and J gave up 3 bases, with 7 bases separating them. CDR3: CASSVDYTGELFF. The CDR3 coding sequence is TGTGCCAGTAGTGTTGACTACACCGGGGAGCTGTTTTTT.

This chain joins TRBV13 and TRBJ2-7; TRBD2 agrees at 10 bases. Losses at the gene ends were 5 bases for V and 5 bases for J; bases not matched to a gene: 6. CDR1 is PRHDT, CDR2 FYEKMQ, per germline (reference sequence). The CDR3 spans 14 residues. The CDR3 DNA follows: TGTGCCAGCAGCCTGAGCGGGGGGGCCGACGAGCAGTACTTC. It specifies CASSLSGGADEQYF.

The rearrangement uses TRBV7-2 and TRBJ2-3; 7 bases match TRBD1. The V segment lost 2 bases and the J segment 0 bases; nucleotides outside the gene matches: 2. The CDR3 totals 15 residues. Per germline, CDR1 SGHTA and CDR2 FQGNSA. CDR3: CASSLTGDSTDTQYF. CDR3 DNA: TGTGCCAGCAGCTTAACAGGGGATAGCACAGATACGCAGTATTTT.

This chain's CDR3 is CASSLGGRAGTGNTIYF. The CDR3 DNA reads as TGTGCCAGCAGCTTGGGGGGCAGGGCAGGCACTGGAAACACCATATATTTT. The rearrangement links TRBV5-4 to TRBJ1-3; possible D gene TRBD1, 5 bases. The CDR3 sequence is 17 residues long. V lost 0 bases to trimming and J lost 2 bases, with 15 bases between them. The germline gives CDR1 SGHNT, CDR2 YYREEE (reference sequence).

This rearrangement joins TRBV18 to TRBJ1-2, with D unresolved. This CDR3 has 15 residues. Looked up from germline, CDR1 is KGHSH and CDR2 is LQKENI. The V and J ends lost 4 bases and 5 bases respectively, with 17 bases between them. The CDR3, as DNA: TGTGCCAGCTCACACACCGGAGGGAATCAGTATGGCTACACCTTC. Its protein product is CASSHTGGNQYGYTF.

This chain links TRBV7-6 with TRBJ2-1, with a tentative D call TRBD2 (6 bases). V shed 8 bases and J shed 6 bases, with 17 bases lying between them. From germline, CDR1 is SGHVS and CDR2 FNYEAQ. This CDR3 region has 14 residues. CDR3 bases: TGTGCCAGCGCGGTGTGGGACGGGGGCAATGAGCAGTTCTTC. Translation: CASAVWDGGNEQFF.

The chain is built from TRBV5-8 and TRBJ2-2; 8 bases agree with TRBD1. CDR3 size: 16 residues. CDR1 is SGHTS and CDR2 is YDEGEE in the germline V gene. V shed 1 base, J shed 5 bases, and the junction held 7 bases outside the gene matches. The CDR3 DNA sequence: TGTGCCAGCAGCTTGTATCAGGGGGCGGTGACCGGGGAGCTGTTTTTT. This codes for CASSLYQGAVTGELFF.

The rearrangement joins TRBV19 to TRBJ2-3; D is perhaps TRBD2 (6 bases). The CDR3 has 14 residues. Germline CDR1 and CDR2: LNHDA and SQIVND (reference sequence). The V and J ends lost 6 bases and 2 bases respectively, with 12 bases between them. The CDR3 bases are TGTGCCAGTAGGAAGACGGGGGACACAGATACGCAGTATTTT. It specifies CASRKTGDTDTQYF.

The gene calls are TRBV27 and TRBJ2-2, with 12 bases fitting TRBD2. The CDR3 has 18 amino acids. Germline V gene sequence: CDR1 MNHEY, CDR2 SMNVEV (reference sequence). Losses at the gene ends were 3 bases for V and 4 bases for J; bases not matched to a gene: 9. The DNA for the CDR3 is TGTGCCAGCAGTTTCGCTAGCGGGAGGGCCGGGAGCACCGGGGAGCTGTTTTTT. The encoded protein is CASSFASGRAGSTGELFF.

The rearrangement joins TRBV30 to TRBJ1-3, with 7 bases fitting TRBD1. V was clipped by 5 bases and J by 0 bases; unmatched bases: 4. This CDR3 region has 14 residues. Germline V lookup: CDR1 GTSNPN, CDR2 SVGIG (reference sequence). CDR3 DNA sequence: TGTGCCTGGGCCGCAGGGGGCTCTGGAAACACCATATATTTT. Translating gives CAWAAGGSGNTIYF. The variable domain in full, completed from reference TRBV30 and TRBJ1-3, reads SQTIHQWPATLVQPVGSPLSLECTVEGTSNPNLYWYRQAAGRGLQLLFYSVGIGQISSEVPQNLSASRPQDRQFILSSKKLLLSDSGFYLCAWAAGGSGNTIYFGEGSWLTVV.

This chain links TRBV29-1 with TRBJ2-7; no reliable D call. Germline-derived CDR1 and CDR2 are SQVTM and ANQGSEA. The V end was cut by 4 bases, the J end by 4 bases, with 8 bases between. CDR3 length: 11 residues. CDR3 DNA sequence: TGCAGCGTTGCTAAGGAGTACGAGCAGTACTTC. Residues: CSVAKEYEQYF.

The chain carries TRBV5-4 and TRBJ2-2; 7 bases match TRBD1. From germline, CDR1 is SGHNT and CDR2 YYREEE (reference sequence). The CDR3 contains 16 residues. J lost 2 bases, V lost 4 bases, and 8 bases had no gene match. For the CDR3, the DNA is TGTGCCAGCAGCCACGGGACAGACAGCAACACCGGGGAGCTGTTTTTT. This encodes CASSHGTDSNTGELFF.

The chain carries TRBV6-5 and TRBJ1-5; D ambiguous. CDR1 is MNHEY, CDR2 SVGAGI, per germline. V lost 6 bases, J lost 3 bases, and 9 bases lay in between. The CDR3 length is 13 residues. The CDR3: CASSRGNNQPQHF. The CDR3 bases are TGTGCCAGCAGCCGCGGAAACAATCAGCCCCAGCATTTT.

The gene calls are TRBV21-1 and TRBJ1-6; the DNA was not compared with TRBD1, the D call given in the table. TRBV21-1 has pseudogene status. The CDR3 loop spans 16 amino acids. The CDR3 DNA sequence: TGTGCCAGCAGCATCGGACAGGGCTCCTATAATTCACCCCTCCACTTT. Amino acid sequence: CASSIGQGSYNSPLHF.

This clone was counted between two and nine times. The rearrangement links TRBV25-1 to TRBJ1-1; D not resolved. Germline CDR1 MGHDK, CDR2 SYGVNS. Between the trimmed V and J ends, which lost 1 base and 7 bases, there was a span of 10 bases. The CDR3 covers 13 residues. The CDR3 DNA follows: TGTGCCAGCAGTGAATTGGTGGGAGGTGAAGCTTTCTTT. It codes for CASSELVGGEAFF.

The chain joins TRBV25-1 to TRBJ2-3; 13 bases align to TRBD2. J lost 2 bases, V lost 2 bases, and 4 bases had no gene match. From germline, CDR1 is MGHDK and CDR2 SYGVNS. There are 17 residues in the CDR3. The CDR3 protein is CASSERTSGGNTDTQYF. The CDR3 bases are TGTGCCAGCAGTGAAAGGACTAGCGGGGGTAACACAGATACGCAGTATTTT.

V is TRBV7-6 and J is TRBJ2-2; TRBD2 aligns across 8 bases. This CDR3 region has 14 residues. J gave up 6 bases and V 5 bases, and 5 bases lay outside the gene matches. Germline CDR1 and CDR2: SGHVS and FNYEAQ. DNA of the CDR3: TGTGCCAGCAGCCCGGGGGGGCATTCCGGGGAGCTGTTTTTT. It translates to CASSPGGHSGELFF.

This chain joins TRBV2 and TRBJ1-6; D may be TRBD1 (5 bases). CDR1 is SNHLY and CDR2 is FYNNEI in the germline V gene. V lost 7 bases to trimming and J lost 9 bases, with 19 bases between them. This CDR3 has 15 residues. The CDR3 DNA reads as TGTGCCAGCATGAAAGTCGGGGGGAACTTTTCACCCCTCCACTTT. It translates to CASMKVGGNFSPLHF.

The chain couples TRBV5-4 to TRBJ2-3; 13 bases agree with TRBD2. Germline CDR1 is SGHNT and CDR2 is YYREEE (reference sequence). With 4 bases clipped from V and 1 base from J, the junction kept 15 bases outside the gene matches. The CDR3 spans 20 residues. CDR3 region: CASSTGSRGLAGVRTDTQYF. The CDR3 DNA reads as TGTGCCAGCAGCACAGGGAGTCGTGGACTAGCGGGAGTTCGCACAGATACGCAGTATTTT.

The chain has TRBV5-4 and TRBJ2-4; 7 nucleotides agree with TRBD2. The CDR3 consists of 14 residues. Germline V lookup: CDR1 SGHNT, CDR2 YYREEE (reference sequence). V gave up 2 bases and J gave up 4 bases; unmatched junction bases: 3. In nucleotides, the CDR3 is TGTGCCAGCAGCTTTAGCGGGCCGAAAAACATTCAGTACTTC. This encodes CASSFSGPKNIQYF.